Each of the 12 T cell receptor beta chains below was sequenced from the same sample in a study of long-term antiretroviral therapy in people with HIV. Version v3.0 of the immunoSEQ assay was performed at survey level. Assay used: immunoSEQ multiplex PCR; TCRdb lists only in-frame clones, some missing. This table has tens of thousands of clones, around nine tenths appearing once. The sample was unsorted PBMCs, taken 0.1 years before starting antiretroviral therapy. Receptors were obtained from a woman in her forties or fifties with HIV.

V is TRBV18 and J is TRBJ2-7, with D possibly being TRBD2 (5 bases). Per germline, CDR1 KGHSH and CDR2 LQKENI. V lost 1 base to trimming and J lost 4 bases, with 11 bases between them. This CDR3 has 14 amino acids. This CDR3 reads CASSPQAVVYEQYF. CDR3 nucleotide sequence: TGTGCCAGCTCACCACAAGCGGTGGTATACGAGCAGTACTTC.

This chain joins TRBV5-1 and TRBJ2-6; D uncertain. Looked up from germline, CDR1 is SGHRS and CDR2 is YFSETQ. CDR3 length equals 15 residues. V gave up 4 bases and J gave up 0 bases, with 8 bases separating them. The chain's CDR3 is CASSPTNSGANVLTF. CDR3 DNA sequence: TGCGCCAGCAGCCCGACAAACTCTGGGGCCAACGTCCTGACTTTC.

This clone was recorded only once. The V and J genes are TRBV6-1 and TRBJ2-1; D gene ambiguous. CDR1 and CDR2 (germline): MNHNS, SASEGT. The CDR3 spans 13 residues. Trimming removed 2 bases at V and 4 bases at J, with 6 bases between. The DNA for the CDR3 is TGTGCCAGCAGTGAAACGGGTTACAATGAGCAGTTCTTC. Its translation: CASSETGYNEQFF.

This chain joins TRBV5-6 and TRBJ1-2, with a weak D call TRBD1 (5 bases). The V gene's germline CDR1 is SGHDT and CDR2 YYEEEE. This CDR3 has 15 amino acids. V lost 7 bases and J lost 6, with 22 bases in between. The CDR3 DNA is TGTGCCAGCCTACAATATCCGGGACCTCGGAATGGCTACACCTTC. This encodes CASLQYPGPRNGYTF.

V gene TRBV29-1 combines with J gene TRBJ2-7; 9 bases line up with TRBD1. The germline V gene encodes CDR1 SQVTM and CDR2 ANQGSEA. The CDR3 is made up of 12 amino acids. Trimming removed 7 bases from V and 2 bases from J; junction bases left unmatched: 3. CDR3 sequence (DNA): TGCAGCGCCGGGACAGGGACCTACGAGCAGTACTTC. Translation: CSAGTGTYEQYF.

This clone was detected once. The gene calls are TRBV29-1 and TRBJ1-3, with unresolved D. This CDR3 has 14 residues. Trimming took off 2 bases at V and 4 bases at J, with 12 bases between the two ends. From germline, CDR1 is SQVTM and CDR2 ANQGSEA. The chain's CDR3 is CSVELHTGGNTIYF. The CDR3 DNA reads TGCAGCGTTGAACTCCACACCGGCGGAAACACCATATATTTT.

The sample holds one count of this clone. This chain joins TRBV6-4 and TRBJ2-2; no reliable D call. The CDR3 runs 13 residues. Germline values: CDR1 MRHNA, CDR2 SNTAGT. Between the trimmed V and J ends, which lost 3 bases and 6 bases, there was a span of 8 bases. CDR3 residues: CASSDGASGELFF. Written as DNA, the CDR3 is TGTGCCAGCAGTGATGGAGCATCCGGGGAGCTGTTTTTT.

The genes are TRBV6-5 and TRBJ2-1; 9 positions match TRBD2. CDR1 and CDR2 (germline): MNHEY, SVGAGI. The CDR3 runs to 15 residues. Losses at the gene ends were 6 bases for V and 6 bases for J; bases not matched to a gene: 9. The CDR3 nucleotides are TGTGCCAGCAGGCTAAGCGGGGGGCTGGCCAATGAGCAGTTCTTC. Protein sequence: CASRLSGGLANEQFF.

The chain combines TRBV29-1 with TRBJ1-2; D is undetermined. Germline CDR1 and CDR2: SQVTM and ANQGSEA. V lost 4 bases to trimming and J lost 8 bases, with 17 bases between them. This CDR3 region has 13 residues. CDR3 residues: CSVGRAGPGGYTF. In DNA form, the CDR3 reads TGCAGCGTTGGAAGGGCAGGTCCGGGAGGCTACACCTTC. The variable domain in full, completed from reference TRBV29-1 and TRBJ1-2, reads SAVISQKPSRDICQRGTSLTIQCQVDSQVTMMFWYRQQPGQSLTLIATANQGSEATYESGFVIDKFPISRPNLTFSTLTVSNMSPEDSSIYLCSVGRAGPGGYTFGSGTRLTVV.

The chain links TRBV5-1 to TRBJ2-3; tentatively, D is TRBD2 (6 bases). Trimming removed 0 bases at V and 4 bases at J, with 12 bases between. The CDR3 consists of 15 residues. CDR1 is SGHRS, CDR2 YFSETQ, per germline. CDR3 bases: TGCGCCAGCAGCTTGGGGGGGGAGGACGCAGATACGCAGTATTTT. Encoded protein: CASSLGGEDADTQYF.

The chain has TRBV19 and TRBJ2-1, with 9 bases that match TRBD1. From germline, CDR1 is LNHDA and CDR2 SQIVND (reference sequence). This CDR3 contains 15 residues. The trim removed 5 bases at V and 1 base at J, leaving 3 bases unmatched. In nucleotides, the CDR3 is TGTGCCAGTAGTTCCGGGACAGGGTCCTACAATGAGCAGTTCTTC. The encoded protein is CASSSGTGSYNEQFF.

The rearrangement uses TRBV11-2 and TRBJ2-1; 13 bases are a match to TRBD2. CDR3 size: 14 residues. The V segment lost 3 bases and the J segment 15 bases; nucleotides outside the gene matches: 8. Germline CDR1 is SGHAT and CDR2 is FQNNGV. Here the CDR3 reads CASSFSTSGGTLFF. In DNA form, the CDR3 reads TGTGCCAGCAGCTTCTCGACTAGCGGGGGGACATTGTTCTTC. The complete variable domain, with remaining parts taken from reference TRBV11-2 and TRBJ2-1, reads EAGVAQSPRYKIIEKRQSVAFWCNPISGHATLYWYQQILGQGPKLLIQFQNNGVVDDSQLPKDRFSAERLKGVDSTLKIQPAKLEDSAVYLCASSFSTSGGTLFFGPGTRLTVL.